The 8 T cell receptor beta chains in this list originate from one sample, sequenced in a study of blood T cells in healthy people across ages. It was with a sample-barcoded 5' primer and a J-beta primer mix that a second PCR of roughly 7 to 11 cycles was run. TCRdb independently ran MiXCR on the 5' RACE reads; one entry per CDR3 protein. The profile shows roughly 800,000 distinct CDR3 sequences, 58% of them singletons. The sample consisted of blood. Receptors were obtained from a man aged 30 to 45 in good health.

This sequence joins TRBV28 and TRBJ2-4; TRBD1 aligns across 7 bases. This CDR3 comprises 14 residues. Germline V CDR1 and CDR2: MDHEN, SYDVKM. The V and J ends lost 6 bases and 15 bases, in that order; junction bases with no gene match: 17. DNA of the CDR3: TGTGCCAGCAGGAGGACAGGCGTAGTGGACGAGCGGTACTTC. It is translated as CASRRTGVVDERYF.

The V gene is TRBV4-2, the J gene TRBJ1-1; D gene ambiguous. Deletions cut 1 base from V and 6 bases from J, with 9 bases between. Germline CDR1 LGHNA, CDR2 YNFKEQ. The length of the CDR3 is 13 residues. CDR3 loop: CASSQVKRSEAFF. CDR3 nucleotide sequence: TGTGCCAGCAGCCAAGTCAAGAGGTCTGAAGCTTTCTTT.

The chain joins TRBV29-1 to TRBJ2-3; D call uncertain. From germline, CDR1 is SQVTM and CDR2 ANQGSEA. The CDR3 runs 11 residues. V was pared by 6 bases and J by 6 bases, with 10 bases between. The CDR3 nucleotides are TGCAGCGTCACTCAGCCGGATACGCAGTATTTT. This codes for CSVTQPDTQYF.

This clonotype has only a few counts. The V call is TRBV29-1, the J call TRBJ2-1; either TRBD1 or TRBD2 may supply D (5 bases each). The CDR3 spans 14 residues. V was trimmed by 6 bases and J by 8 bases, leaving 20 bases between them. Per the germline V gene, CDR1 is SQVTM and CDR2 is ANQGSEA. The CDR3 DNA follows: TGCAGCGTCGCCTCCATAGAGGGGTGGGATGAGCAGTTCTTC. Translating gives CSVASIEGWDEQFF.

V gene TRBV20-1 combines with J gene TRBJ1-5, with D possibly matching TRBD1 (6 bases). The CDR3 is 12 residues long. With 4 bases removed from V and 5 bases from J, the gap between germline ends came to 9 bases. The V gene's germline CDR1 is DFQATT and CDR2 SNEGSKA (reference sequence). As DNA, the CDR3 is TGCAGTGCTAAGGGGGGCGATCAGCCCCAGCATTTT. Amino acid sequence: CSAKGGDQPQHF.

V gene TRBV20-1 combines with J gene TRBJ2-1, with 8 bases aligning to TRBD2. The CDR3 length is 17 residues. J gave up 4 bases and V 0 bases, and 11 bases lay outside the gene matches. Germline V lookup: CDR1 DFQATT, CDR2 SNEGSKA (reference sequence). The CDR3 coding sequence is TGCAGTGCTAGAGATCTGCTTTTAGCGGGGAAATACAATGAGCAGTTCTTC. Its protein is CSARDLLLAGKYNEQFF.

CDR3 region: CAWSVPRPIDTQYF. The CDR3 region has the DNA TGTGCCTGGAGTGTACCGAGACCTATAGATACGCAGTATTTT. The chain has TRBV30 and TRBJ2-3; no reliable D call. This CDR3 is 14 amino acids long. In germline, CDR1 is GTSNPN, CDR2 SVGIG (reference sequence). The germline V and J ends were trimmed by 0 bases and 5 bases, with 12 bases remaining between them. Looking up the rest from reference TRBV30 and TRBJ2-3 gives the full variable domain: SQTIHQWPATLVQPVGSPLSLECTVEGTSNPNLYWYRQAAGRGLQLLFYSVGIGQISSEVPQNLSASRPQDRQFILSSKKLLLSDSGFYLCAWSVPRPIDTQYFGPGTRLTVL.

V gene TRBV3-1 combines with J gene TRBJ2-7, with D possibly matching TRBD2 (6 bases). CDR1 and CDR2 (germline): LGHDT, YNNKEL (reference sequence). V was clipped by 0 bases and J by 3 bases, with 12 bases between them. This CDR3 comprises 15 residues. The CDR3 sequence: CASSQDRRGDYEQYF. The CDR3 DNA reads as TGTGCCAGCAGCCAAGATAGGAGGGGAGACTACGAGCAGTACTTC.